This T cell receptor (beta chain) is drawn from a study of blood T cell repertoires in COVID-19 (dated by TCRdb to the early 2020s). Study-wide context: Samples covering the acute and convalescent phases of COVID-19 were provided by collaborators in the United States, Italy and Spain. The material from the prospective study consisted of cDNA or gDNA derived from T cells, B-cell-depleted T cells, or PBMCs. Deeply sampled blood TCRbeta repertoires from subjects exposed to, actively infected with, or recovered from COVID-19 were included in the dataset. The repertoires were made available in a free public database intended to serve as a resource for research on the immune response to SARS-CoV-2. The samples were drawn from the first 160 participants of the ongoing ImmuneRACE study and from over 950 subjects provided by 6 global collaborators. Nearly every sample came with metadata listing a de-identified subject ID, COVID-19 status, age in years and sex. HLA class I and class II types, where available, came from metadata supplied by the sample provider rather than from assay-based typing.

Participants in the prospective study were aged roughly 18 to 89 years, lived in 24 United States geographic areas, and enrolled through a virtual design. Cohort assignment in the prospective study relied on participant-reported clinical history from a screening survey and a study questionnaire. Mobile phlebotomists in the prospective study collected whole blood, serum and a nasopharyngeal or oropharyngeal swab from every participant. Over a roughly two-month period, participants in the prospective study had the option of providing additional blood draws and questionnaires. Before DNA extraction, blood samples from the prospective study were shipped at room temperature or frozen. CDR1 and CDR2 are drawn from the germline V gene (reference sequence): LNHDA, SQIVND. V has 3 bases trimmed and J has 7 bases trimmed; junction bases matching no gene number 9. The CDR3 goes from the cysteine to the phenylalanine over 16 residues. Only the CDR3 portion is preserved as DNA: 48 bases, with reading frame beginning at the first base.

TCRbeta CDR3 regions were amplified from genomic DNA using the immunoSEQ Assay, a bias-controlled multiplex PCR. Processing in the source paper ran as follows. The number of nucleated cells in each sample was estimated by amplification of reference gene primers within the assay. To quantify the absolute abundance of each unique TCRbeta CDR3 rearrangement, sequence reads were collapsed and filtered. For each sample, productive Simpson clonality was calculated as the square root of Simpson's diversity index across productive rearrangements. TCRdb limited this immuneACCESS table to in-frame rearrangements with V and J called. A share of clones is missing; checked studies link under half to unresolved V genes, and the rest is unexplained. That table is the source of V, J and clone size, and D and trimming were worked out from the DNA. The sample table holds approximately 270,000 clones, of which around 93% were seen once. The ten largest make up more than 1% of the sample.

Concerning this clone: The antigen it binds to is not known. Base qualities are not at hand, and no much larger clone is one base apart.

Findings and caveats that apply to the study as a whole: Clinical and demographic metadata were provided uncurated, with the amount varying by source and participant.

The receptor was derived from a human donor in a cohort exposed to, infected with or recovered from COVID-19 (not recorded which). The donor label of this sample is uncertain. The chain was built from TRBV19 and TRBJ2-2; TRBD1 agrees with 9 junctional bases. Sequenced input: PBMCs or T cells enriched from blood (not recorded which). The sequenced DNA: TGTGCCAGTAGTATTACAGGGGGCGCCCGGGGCGGGGAGCTGTTTTTT. Its protein product is CASSITGGARGGELFF.